Listed below are T cell receptor beta chains from one sample, sequenced in a study of response to subunit inactivated influenza vaccine. TCRdb reprocessed the RT-PCR reads with MiXCR, giving one entry per CDR3 protein. The sample holds about 650,000 distinct CDR3 sequences, 15% to 18% seen once. The source was PBMCs from blood, collected roughly 12 days after vaccination. Receptor source: a man aged 45-60 years who received an inactivated influenza vaccine. Each CDR3 is given with its conserved first and last residue. Each record gives: V gene, D gene, J gene, clone size, CDR3 length, CDR3 protein, CDR3 DNA. D genes are given only for firm matches. Only some rows state a clone size, as once, few, many or a class for expanded clones.

V gene: TRBV6-1
D gene: TRBD2
J gene: TRBJ2-7
clone size: NA
CDR3 length: 16
CDR3 protein: CASSKSGTSGSYEQYF
CDR3 DNA: TGTGCCAGCAGTAAATCCGGGACTAGCGGGAGTTACGAGCAGTACTTC

V gene: TRBV20-1
D gene: NA
J gene: TRBJ1-5
clone size: NA
CDR3 length: 14
CDR3 protein: CSARDVGGGQPQHF
CDR3 DNA: TGCAGTGCTAGAGATGTGGGGGGGGGCCAGCCCCAGCATTTT

V gene: TRBV12-3/TRBV12-4
D gene: NA
J gene: TRBJ2-5
clone size: NA
CDR3 length: 15
CDR3 protein: CASSLMGDGQETQYF
CDR3 DNA: TGTGCCAGCAGTTTAATGGGAGACGGTCAAGAGACCCAGTACTTC

V gene: TRBV30
D gene: NA
J gene: TRBJ1-2
clone size: few
CDR3 length: 12
CDR3 protein: CAWSPRDYGYTF
CDR3 DNA: TGTGCCTGGAGTCCTCGAGACTATGGCTACACCTTC

V gene: TRBV2
D gene: TRBD1
J gene: TRBJ2-7
clone size: once
CDR3 length: 15
CDR3 protein: CASSEAGTGFYEQYF
CDR3 DNA: TGTGCCAGCAGTGAGGCCGGGACAGGGTTCTACGAGCAGTACTTC

V gene: TRBV12-3/TRBV12-4
D gene: TRBD2
J gene: TRBJ2-5
clone size: NA
CDR3 length: 15
CDR3 protein: CASRSSREVSETQYF
CDR3 DNA: TGTGCCAGCAGGTCGTCGCGGGAGGTATCAGAGACCCAGTACTTC

V gene: TRBV7-2
D gene: TRBD2
J gene: TRBJ2-5
clone size: NA
CDR3 length: 15
CDR3 protein: CASSPDELAEETQYF
CDR3 DNA: TGTGCCAGCAGCCCGGATGAGCTAGCGGAAGAGACCCAGTACTTC

V gene: TRBV20-1
D gene: NA
J gene: TRBJ2-5
clone size: few
CDR3 length: 16
CDR3 protein: CSARAPGLTIQETQYF
CDR3 DNA: TGCAGTGCTAGGGCTCCGGGACTCACAATCCAAGAGACCCAGTACTTC

V gene: TRBV23-1
D gene: NA
J gene: TRBJ2-1
clone size: few
CDR3 length: 8
CDR3 protein: CASSHQFF
CDR3 DNA: TGCGCCAGCAGTCACCAGTTCTTC

V gene: TRBV15
D gene: TRBD1
J gene: TRBJ1-5
clone size: few
CDR3 length: 15
CDR3 protein: CATSRAGTGNQPQHF
CDR3 DNA: TGTGCCACCAGCAGAGCCGGGACAGGCAATCAGCCCCAGCATTTT

V gene: TRBV4-2
D gene: NA
J gene: TRBJ2-2
clone size: few
CDR3 length: 15
CDR3 protein: CASSQGGASAGELFF
CDR3 DNA: TGTGCCAGCAGCCAAGGGGGCGCATCCGCCGGGGAGCTGTTTTTT

V gene: TRBV3-1
D gene: NA
J gene: TRBJ2-6
clone size: NA
CDR3 length: 17
CDR3 protein: CASSTRLVSSGANVLTF
CDR3 DNA: TGTGCCAGCAGCACCCGACTGGTGTCTTCTGGGGCCAACGTCCTGACTTTC

V gene: TRBV15
D gene: NA
J gene: TRBJ1-6
clone size: NA
CDR3 length: 16
CDR3 protein: CATSSLKGNYNSPLHF
CDR3 DNA: TGTGCCACCAGCAGCCTCAAAGGGAATTATAATTCACCCCTCCACTTT

V gene: TRBV4-2
D gene: TRBD2
J gene: TRBJ2-2
clone size: NA
CDR3 length: 16
CDR3 protein: CASSLRLAGGQGELFF
CDR3 DNA: TGTGCCAGCAGCCTCCGACTAGCGGGGGGGCAAGGGGAGCTGTTTTTT

V gene: TRBV12-3/TRBV12-4
D gene: TRBD2
J gene: TRBJ2-2
clone size: many
CDR3 length: 17
CDR3 protein: CASTLGLAGGNTGELFF
CDR3 DNA: TGTGCCAGCACCCTTGGGTTAGCGGGGGGAAACACCGGGGAGCTGTTTTTT

V gene: TRBV19
D gene: NA
J gene: TRBJ1-6
clone size: many
CDR3 length: 14
CDR3 protein: CASARDRQNSPLHF
CDR3 DNA: TGTGCCAGCGCCCGGGACCGGCAGAATTCACCCCTCCACTTT

V gene: TRBV23-1
D gene: NA
J gene: TRBJ2-1
clone size: NA
CDR3 length: 13
CDR3 protein: CASSPSNYNEQFF
CDR3 DNA: TGCGCCAGCAGTCCTTCTAATTACAATGAGCAGTTCTTC

V gene: TRBV7-9
D gene: TRBD1
J gene: TRBJ1-1
clone size: NA
CDR3 length: 14
CDR3 protein: CASSLARGDTEAFF
CDR3 DNA: TGTGCCAGCAGCTTAGCCAGGGGGGACACTGAAGCTTTCTTT

V gene: TRBV11-1
D gene: TRBD1
J gene: TRBJ2-2
clone size: few
CDR3 length: 18
CDR3 protein: CASSTRTGAHRNTGELFF
CDR3 DNA: TGTGCCAGCAGCACCCGGACAGGCGCCCATCGGAACACCGGGGAGCTGTTTTTT

V gene: TRBV29-1
D gene: TRBD1
J gene: TRBJ1-3
clone size: many
CDR3 length: 14
CDR3 protein: CSVMTGSSGNTIYF
CDR3 DNA: TGCAGCGTCATGACAGGGTCCTCTGGAAACACCATATATTTT

V gene: TRBV7-6
D gene: NA
J gene: TRBJ2-7
clone size: NA
CDR3 length: 13
CDR3 protein: CASSRDLVDEQYF
CDR3 DNA: TGTGCCAGCAGCCGAGACCTAGTTGACGAGCAGTACTTC

V gene: TRBV7-7
D gene: TRBD2
J gene: TRBJ2-5
clone size: few
CDR3 length: 16
CDR3 protein: CASSYHGLAGIETQYF
CDR3 DNA: TGTGCCAGCAGTTACCACGGACTAGCGGGTATAGAGACCCAGTACTTC

V gene: TRBV7-2
D gene: NA
J gene: TRBJ1-1
clone size: many
CDR3 length: 15
CDR3 protein: CASSFWASQNTEAFF
CDR3 DNA: TGTGCCAGCAGCTTTTGGGCCAGCCAAAACACTGAAGCTTTCTTT

V gene: TRBV9
D gene: TRBD1
J gene: TRBJ1-4
clone size: NA
CDR3 length: 15
CDR3 protein: CASSVDDRGGEKLFF
CDR3 DNA: TGTGCCAGCAGCGTAGACGACAGGGGGGGGGAAAAACTGTTTTTT

V gene: TRBV19
D gene: NA
J gene: TRBJ2-7
clone size: few
CDR3 length: 15
CDR3 protein: CASSPQLGATYEQYF
CDR3 DNA: TGTGCCAGTAGTCCCCAGCTCGGGGCCACCTACGAGCAGTACTTC

V gene: TRBV27
D gene: NA
J gene: TRBJ1-6
clone size: NA
CDR3 length: 15
CDR3 protein: CASSSAGTVNSPLHF
CDR3 DNA: TGTGCCAGCAGTTCCGCCGGGACGGTAAATTCACCCCTCCACTTT

V gene: TRBV7-8
D gene: NA
J gene: TRBJ2-5
clone size: NA
CDR3 length: 14
CDR3 protein: CASSLPGLLETQYF
CDR3 DNA: TGTGCCAGCAGCTTACCCGGACTGCTGGAGACCCAGTACTTC

V gene: TRBV20-1
D gene: NA
J gene: TRBJ1-2
clone size: few
CDR3 length: 11
CDR3 protein: CSAALGVGYTF
CDR3 DNA: TGCAGTGCTGCTTTGGGGGTGGGCTACACCTTC

V gene: TRBV7-2
D gene: NA
J gene: TRBJ1-1
clone size: few
CDR3 length: 13
CDR3 protein: CASSLGGRERPFF
CDR3 DNA: TGTGCCAGCAGCTTAGGTGGCAGGGAAAGGCCGTTCTTT

V gene: TRBV6-5
D gene: TRBD1
J gene: TRBJ2-7
clone size: few
CDR3 length: 16
CDR3 protein: CASSYSMSGQGYEQYF
CDR3 DNA: TGTGCCAGCAGTTACTCGATGTCGGGACAGGGTTACGAGCAGTACTTC

V gene: TRBV19
D gene: TRBD1
J gene: TRBJ1-1
clone size: NA
CDR3 length: 14
CDR3 protein: CASSRLQGGTEAFF
CDR3 DNA: TGTGCCAGTAGTCGGCTACAGGGGGGCACTGAAGCTTTCTTT

V gene: TRBV13
D gene: TRBD1
J gene: TRBJ2-7
clone size: NA
CDR3 length: 15
CDR3 protein: CASSLGRGRAYEQYF
CDR3 DNA: TGTGCCAGCAGCTTAGGCAGGGGGCGCGCCTACGAGCAGTACTTC

V gene: TRBV20-1
D gene: TRBD2
J gene: TRBJ2-4
clone size: NA
CDR3 length: 13
CDR3 protein: CSAPGGAKNIQYF
CDR3 DNA: TGCAGTGCCCCGGGGGGGGCCAAAAACATTCAGTACTTC

V gene: TRBV11-3
D gene: NA
J gene: TRBJ2-1
clone size: NA
CDR3 length: 17
CDR3 protein: CASSSQKASAYYNEQFF
CDR3 DNA: TGTGCCAGCAGCTCCCAAAAAGCTAGCGCCTACTACAATGAGCAGTTCTTC

V gene: TRBV7-2
D gene: TRBD1
J gene: TRBJ1-1
clone size: few
CDR3 length: 17
CDR3 protein: CASSPGTGLAMNTEAFF
CDR3 DNA: TGTGCCAGCAGCCCAGGGACAGGGTTGGCCATGAACACTGAAGCTTTCTTT

V gene: TRBV5-1
D gene: NA
J gene: TRBJ1-1
clone size: many
CDR3 length: 15
CDR3 protein: CASSLAGPGGTEAFF
CDR3 DNA: TGCGCCAGCAGCTTGGCCGGACCGGGTGGGACTGAAGCTTTCTTT

V gene: TRBV14
D gene: NA
J gene: TRBJ2-5
clone size: NA
CDR3 length: 11
CDR3 protein: CASSQAKTQYF
CDR3 DNA: TGTGCCAGCAGCCAAGCAAAGACCCAGTACTTC

V gene: TRBV20-1
D gene: NA
J gene: TRBJ2-5
clone size: NA
CDR3 length: 12
CDR3 protein: CSASGGMETQYF
CDR3 DNA: TGCAGTGCTAGCGGAGGGATGGAGACCCAGTACTTC

V gene: TRBV6-2/TRBV6-3
D gene: NA
J gene: TRBJ1-5
clone size: NA
CDR3 length: 14
CDR3 protein: CASRFGQPGQPQHF
CDR3 DNA: TGTGCCAGCAGATTCGGACAGCCCGGTCAGCCCCAGCATTTT

V gene: TRBV11-2
D gene: NA
J gene: TRBJ2-2
clone size: NA
CDR3 length: 14
CDR3 protein: CASSFAWDTGELFF
CDR3 DNA: TGTGCCAGCAGCTTTGCCTGGGACACCGGGGAGCTGTTTTTT

V gene: TRBV12-3/TRBV12-4
D gene: NA
J gene: TRBJ2-1
clone size: NA
CDR3 length: 16
CDR3 protein: CASSASWATLENEQFF
CDR3 DNA: TGTGCCAGCAGTGCCAGTTGGGCGACCTTAGAGAATGAGCAGTTCTTC

V gene: TRBV29-1
D gene: TRBD1
J gene: TRBJ2-7
clone size: few
CDR3 length: 13
CDR3 protein: CSVKTGPTYEQYF
CDR3 DNA: TGCAGCGTCAAGACAGGGCCCACCTACGAGCAGTACTTC

V gene: TRBV29-1
D gene: TRBD1
J gene: TRBJ1-1
clone size: few
CDR3 length: 12
CDR3 protein: CSGSGQGGFAFF
CDR3 DNA: TGCAGCGGCTCAGGCCAGGGGGGTTTCGCTTTCTTT

V gene: TRBV7-9
D gene: NA
J gene: TRBJ2-7
clone size: NA
CDR3 length: 12
CDR3 protein: CASSSTSHEQYF
CDR3 DNA: TGTGCCAGCAGCTCAACTTCCCACGAGCAGTACTTC

V gene: TRBV29-1
D gene: NA
J gene: TRBJ1-3
clone size: NA
CDR3 length: 14
CDR3 protein: CSVSGRASGNTIYF
CDR3 DNA: TGCAGCGTTTCTGGGCGCGCCTCTGGAAACACCATATATTTT